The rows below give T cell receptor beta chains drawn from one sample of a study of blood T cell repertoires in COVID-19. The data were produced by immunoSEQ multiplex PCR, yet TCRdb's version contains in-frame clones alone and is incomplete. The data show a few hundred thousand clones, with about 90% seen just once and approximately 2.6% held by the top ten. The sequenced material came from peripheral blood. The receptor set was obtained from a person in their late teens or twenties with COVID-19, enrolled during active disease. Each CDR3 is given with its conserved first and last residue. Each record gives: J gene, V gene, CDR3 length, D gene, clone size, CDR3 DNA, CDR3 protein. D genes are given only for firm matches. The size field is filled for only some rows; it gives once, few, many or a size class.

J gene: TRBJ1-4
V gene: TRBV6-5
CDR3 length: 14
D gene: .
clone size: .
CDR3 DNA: TGTGCCAGCAGACCCAGTGCAACTAATGAAAAACTGTTTTTT
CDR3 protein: CASRPSATNEKLFF

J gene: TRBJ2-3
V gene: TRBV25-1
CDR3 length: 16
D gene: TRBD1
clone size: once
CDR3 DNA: TGTGCCAGCAGTAATACCGGGACAGGGCCCACAGATACGCAGTATTTT
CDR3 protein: CASSNTGTGPTDTQYF

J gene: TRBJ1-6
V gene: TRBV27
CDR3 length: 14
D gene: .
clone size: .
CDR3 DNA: TGTGCCAGCGCCACCAACGGGGGAGGTTCACCCCTCCACTTT
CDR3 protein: CASATNGGGSPLHF

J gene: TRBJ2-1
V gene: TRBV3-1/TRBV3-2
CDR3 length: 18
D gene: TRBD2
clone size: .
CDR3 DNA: TGTGCCAGCAGCCAAGAAATAAGCGGGAGGGTCCTCTACAATGAGCAGTTCTTC
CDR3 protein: CASSQEISGRVLYNEQFF

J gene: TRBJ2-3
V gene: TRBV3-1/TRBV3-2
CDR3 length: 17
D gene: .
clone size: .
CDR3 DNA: TGTGCCAGCAGCCAAGATCTGCGGAGCGGGTGGACAGATACGCAGTATTTT
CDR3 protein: CASSQDLRSGWTDTQYF

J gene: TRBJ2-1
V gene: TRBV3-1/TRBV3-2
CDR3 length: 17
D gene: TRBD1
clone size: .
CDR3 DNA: TGTGCCAGCAGCCACCCCACGACAGGGTGGGCCTACAATGAGCAGTTCTTC
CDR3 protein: CASSHPTTGWAYNEQFF

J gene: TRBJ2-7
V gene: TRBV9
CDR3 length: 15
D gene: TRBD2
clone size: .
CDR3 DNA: TGTGCCAGCAGCGTAGCTAGCGGGGCCGCCTACGAGCAGTACTTC
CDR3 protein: CASSVASGAAYEQYF

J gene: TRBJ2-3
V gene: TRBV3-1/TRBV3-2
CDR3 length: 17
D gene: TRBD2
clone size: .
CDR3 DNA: TGTGCCAGCAGCCAGGACCCGGGACTAGATTTTAGGGATACGCAGTATTTT
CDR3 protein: CASSQDPGLDFRDTQYF

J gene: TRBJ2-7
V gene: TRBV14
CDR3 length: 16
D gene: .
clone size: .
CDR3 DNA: TGTGCCAGCAGCCCTATCCTAGCCTCCTACTCCTACGAGCAGTACTTC
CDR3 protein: CASSPILASYSYEQYF

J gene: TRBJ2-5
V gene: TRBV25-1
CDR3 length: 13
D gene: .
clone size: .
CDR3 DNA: TGTGCCAGCAGTGGACAGAGCCAAGAGACCCAGTACTTC
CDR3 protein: CASSGQSQETQYF

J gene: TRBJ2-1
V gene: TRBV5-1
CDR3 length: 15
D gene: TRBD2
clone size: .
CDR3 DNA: TGCGCCAGCAGCCCACTTGGCGGGACTATCAATGAGCAGTTCTTC
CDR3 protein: CASSPLGGTINEQFF

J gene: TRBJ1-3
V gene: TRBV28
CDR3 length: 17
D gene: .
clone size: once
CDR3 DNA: TGTGCCAGCAGCATCCTTATGAAAGGGGTTTCTGGAAACACCATATATTTT
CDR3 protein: CASSILMKGVSGNTIYF

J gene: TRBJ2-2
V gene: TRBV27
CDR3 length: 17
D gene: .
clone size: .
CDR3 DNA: TGTGCCAGCAGTCCATACACAATCACGACGAACACCGGGGAGCTGTTTTTT
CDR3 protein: CASSPYTITTNTGELFF

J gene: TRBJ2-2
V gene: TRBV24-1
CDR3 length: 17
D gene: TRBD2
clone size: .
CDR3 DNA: TGTGCCACCAGTGATTCACCGGGACTAGCCTTTACCGGGGAGCTGTTTTTT
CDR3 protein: CATSDSPGLAFTGELFF

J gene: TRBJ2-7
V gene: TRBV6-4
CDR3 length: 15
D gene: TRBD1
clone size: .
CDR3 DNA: TGTGCCAGCAGTGACCCGACAGGGTTATCCTACGAGCAGTACTTC
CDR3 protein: CASSDPTGLSYEQYF

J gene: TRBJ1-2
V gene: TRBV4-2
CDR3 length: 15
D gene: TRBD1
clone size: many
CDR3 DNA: TGTGCCAGCAGCCTTACTACCGGGACAGGGGAAGAAAACACCTTC
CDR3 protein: CASSLTTGTGEENTF